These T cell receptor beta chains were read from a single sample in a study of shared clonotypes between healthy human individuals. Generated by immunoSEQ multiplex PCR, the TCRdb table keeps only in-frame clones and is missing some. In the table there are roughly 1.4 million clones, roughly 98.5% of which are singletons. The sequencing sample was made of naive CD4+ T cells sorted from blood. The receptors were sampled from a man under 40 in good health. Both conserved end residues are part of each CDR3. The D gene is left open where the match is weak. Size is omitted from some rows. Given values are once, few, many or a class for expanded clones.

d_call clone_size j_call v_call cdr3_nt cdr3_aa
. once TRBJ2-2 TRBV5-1 TGCGCCAGCAGCTTGAAGGGTCCGAACACCGGGGAGCTGTTTTTT CASSLKGPNTGELFF
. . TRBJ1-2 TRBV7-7 TGTGCCAGCAGCCCAGGTCCCGGCTATGGCTACACCTTC CASSPGPGYGYTF
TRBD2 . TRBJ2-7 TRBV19 TGTGCCAGTCGCCAGCCTAGCGGGACTGAGCAGTACTTC CASRQPSGTEQYF
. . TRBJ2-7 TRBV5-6 TGTGCCAGCACCCTGGGGATACAGGGCTCCTACGAGCAGTACTTC CASTLGIQGSYEQYF
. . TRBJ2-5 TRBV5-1 TGCGCCAGCAGCTTGGGGCTACTTCAAGAGACCCAGTACTTC CASSLGLLQETQYF
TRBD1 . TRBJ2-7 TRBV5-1 TGCGCCAGCTGCCGGGACAGGACCTACGAGCAGTACTTC CASCRDRTYEQYF
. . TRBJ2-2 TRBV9 TGTGCCAGCAGCGTATTGGGTGTGAACACCGGGGAGCTGTTTTTT CASSVLGVNTGELFF
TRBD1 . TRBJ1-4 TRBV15 TGTGCCACCAGCAGAGGACAGGGGGAAAAACTGTTTTTT CATSRGQGEKLFF
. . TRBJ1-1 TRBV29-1 TGCAGCGTGCTTGTTGGGAACACTGAAGCTTTCTTT CSVLVGNTEAFF
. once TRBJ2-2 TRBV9 TGTGCCAGCAGCTCTTTCCGGGCCGCGGAGCTGTTTTTT CASSSFRAAELFF
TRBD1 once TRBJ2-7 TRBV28 TGTGCCAGCAGTTTAGGGACAGCTCCCTACGAGCAGTACTTC CASSLGTAPYEQYF
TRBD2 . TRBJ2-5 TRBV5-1 TGCGCCAGCAGCTTAGCGGGAGCGGAGACCCAGTACTTC CASSLAGAETQYF
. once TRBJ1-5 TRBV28 TGTGCCAGCAGTTTATTCCCCGGTGACAATCAGCCCCAGCATTTT CASSLFPGDNQPQHF
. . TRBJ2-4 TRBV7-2 TGTGCCAGCAGCTTAGAAAACATTCAGTACTTC CASSLENIQYF
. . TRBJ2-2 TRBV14 TGTGCCAGCAGCCAAGACGAAGGGACTTTTTGGGGACGCTCCGGGGAGCTGTTTTTT CASSQDEGTFWGRSGELFF
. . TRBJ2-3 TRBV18 TGTGCCAGCTCACCATTGGCTAGCACAGATACGCAGTATTTT CASSPLASTDTQYF
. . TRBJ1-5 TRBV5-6 TGTGCCAGCAGCTTGGCATGGGGGGATAGCAATCAGCCCCAGCATTTT CASSLAWGDSNQPQHF
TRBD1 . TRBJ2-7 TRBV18 TGTGCCAGCTCACCGGGACAGGCGGCCTCCTACGAGCAGTACTTC CASSPGQAASYEQYF
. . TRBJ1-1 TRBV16 TGTGCCAGCAGCCAATCGGGGACCACTGAAGCTTTCTTT CASSQSGTTEAFF
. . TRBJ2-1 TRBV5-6 TGTGCCAGCAGCGCAAGCGGCTACAATGAGCAGTTCTTC CASSASGYNEQFF
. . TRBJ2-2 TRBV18 TGTGCCAGCTCGCTTTCTCAGGCGGGTTTCGGCGGGGAGCTGTTTTTT CASSLSQAGFGGELFF
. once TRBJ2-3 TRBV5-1 TGCGCCAGCAGCTTGGACCCGGGTAGCACAGATACGCAGTATTTT CASSLDPGSTDTQYF
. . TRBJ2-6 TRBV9 TGTGCCAGCACCACACAGGGAACCTCTGGGGCCAACGTCCTGACTTTC CASTTQGTSGANVLTF
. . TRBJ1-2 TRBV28 TGTGCCAGCAGTGACCCTTCCCGGACCGAGCGTGGCTACACCTTC CASSDPSRTERGYTF
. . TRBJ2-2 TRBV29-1 TGCAGCGTTGGACAGATGAACACCGGGGAGCTGTTTTTT CSVGQMNTGELFF
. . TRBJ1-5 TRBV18 TGTGCCAGCTCACCCGGGAACAATCAGCCCCAGCATTTT CASSPGNNQPQHF
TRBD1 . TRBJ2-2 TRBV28 TGTGCCACTGGGACAGGAACGAACACCGGGGAGCTGTTTTTT CATGTGTNTGELFF
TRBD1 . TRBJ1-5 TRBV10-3 TGTGCCATCAGCCGACAGGGGGCTTTGAGCAATCAGCCCCAGCATTTT CAISRQGALSNQPQHF
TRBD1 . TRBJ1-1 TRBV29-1 TGCAGCGTTGAGACAGGGGTGAGCACTGAAGCTTTCTTT CSVETGVSTEAFF
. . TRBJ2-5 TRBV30 TGTGCCTGGGGGGGTGAGACCCAGTACTTC CAWGGETQYF
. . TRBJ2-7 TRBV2 TGTGCCAGCATCCGGGAGAGCTCCTACGAGCAGTACTTC CASIRESSYEQYF
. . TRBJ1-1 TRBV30 TGTGCCTGGGGGGTAAGCACTGAAGCTTTCTTT CAWGVSTEAFF
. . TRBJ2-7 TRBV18 TGTGCCAGCTCACCCGCTGGGAGTCCCTACGAGCAGTACTTC CASSPAGSPYEQYF
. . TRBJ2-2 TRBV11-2 TGTGCCAGCAGCCTCCCCAGGGTTCACGGGGAGCTGTTTTTT CASSLPRVHGELFF
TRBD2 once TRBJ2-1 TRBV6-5 TGTGCCACTTTTAGGGGAGGGCCTGAAAATGAGCAGTTCTTC CATFRGGPENEQFF
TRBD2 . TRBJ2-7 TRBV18 TGTGCCAGCTCACCGCTGCTAGGACTAGCGTCCGACGAGCAGTACTTC CASSPLLGLASDEQYF
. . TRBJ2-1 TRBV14 TGTGCCAGCAGCCAAAGCGGAAGGGGTGATCTTTTTGAGCAGTTCTTC CASSQSGRGDLFEQFF
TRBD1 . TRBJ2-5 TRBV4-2 TGTGCCAGCAGCCAATTGCTGATCGCGGGACAGGGTTGGAGAGAGACCCAGTACTTC CASSQLLIAGQGWRETQYF
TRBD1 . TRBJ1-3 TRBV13 TGTGCCAGCAGTGGGACAGGGGTTGGAAACACCATATATTTT CASSGTGVGNTIYF
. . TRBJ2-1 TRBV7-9 TGTGCCCCCGGGACTTACAATGAGCAGTTCTTC CAPGTYNEQFF
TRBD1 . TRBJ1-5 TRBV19 TGTGCCAGTAGTATAGAGACAGGGTATAGCAATCAGCCCCAGCATTTT CASSIETGYSNQPQHF
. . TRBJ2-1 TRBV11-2 TGTGCCAGCAGCCGAGATGGGGGTGAGCAGTTCTTC CASSRDGGEQFF
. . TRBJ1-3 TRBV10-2 TGCGCCAGCAGTGGATTTGGGTCGGGAAACACCATATATTTT CASSGFGSGNTIYF
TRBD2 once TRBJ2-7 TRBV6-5 TGTGCCAGCAGTAGGACTAGCGGGAACTACGAGCAGTACTTC CASSRTSGNYEQYF
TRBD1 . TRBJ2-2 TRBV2 TGTGCCAGCAGAGGGGACAGGGCTGGGGAGCTGTTTTTT CASRGDRAGELFF